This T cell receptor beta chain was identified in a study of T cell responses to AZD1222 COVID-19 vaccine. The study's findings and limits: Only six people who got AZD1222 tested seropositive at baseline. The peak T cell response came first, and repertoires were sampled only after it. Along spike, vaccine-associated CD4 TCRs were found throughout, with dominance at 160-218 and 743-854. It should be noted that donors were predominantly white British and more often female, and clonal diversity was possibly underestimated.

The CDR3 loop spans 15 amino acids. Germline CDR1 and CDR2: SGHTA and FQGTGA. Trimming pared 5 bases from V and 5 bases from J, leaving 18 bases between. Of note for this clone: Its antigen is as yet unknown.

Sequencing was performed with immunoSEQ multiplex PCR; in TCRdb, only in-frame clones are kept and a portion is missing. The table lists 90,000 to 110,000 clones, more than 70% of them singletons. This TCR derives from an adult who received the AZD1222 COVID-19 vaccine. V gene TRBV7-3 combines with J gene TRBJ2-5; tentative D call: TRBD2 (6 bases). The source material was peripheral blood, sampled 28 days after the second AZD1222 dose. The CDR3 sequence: CASSPSGGVRETQYF. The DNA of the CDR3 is TGTGCCAGCAGCCCGTCAGGAGGGGTTCGGGAGACCCAGTACTTC.